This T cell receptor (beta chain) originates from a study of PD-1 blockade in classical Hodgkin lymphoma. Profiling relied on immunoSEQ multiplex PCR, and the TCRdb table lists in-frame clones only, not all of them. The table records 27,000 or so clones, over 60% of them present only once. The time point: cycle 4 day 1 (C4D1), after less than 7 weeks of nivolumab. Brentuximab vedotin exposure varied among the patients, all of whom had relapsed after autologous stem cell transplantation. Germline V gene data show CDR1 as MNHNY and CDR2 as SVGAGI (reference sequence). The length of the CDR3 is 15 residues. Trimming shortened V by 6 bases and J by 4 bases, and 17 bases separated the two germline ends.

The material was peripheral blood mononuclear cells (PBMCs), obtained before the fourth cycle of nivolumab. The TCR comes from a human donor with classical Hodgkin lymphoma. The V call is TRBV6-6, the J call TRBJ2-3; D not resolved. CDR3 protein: CASSLGYLNSDTQYF. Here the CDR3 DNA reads TGTGCCAGCAGCTTAGGCTACTTAAACTCAGATACGCAGTATTTT.